This T cell receptor beta chain was observed in a study of blood T cell repertoires in COVID-19. The data were produced by immunoSEQ multiplex PCR, yet TCRdb's version contains in-frame clones alone and is incomplete. This table holds around 150,000 clones, 80% to 85% found once. V lost 5 bases, J lost 15 bases, and 5 bases stayed unmatched. This CDR3 contains 11 residues. Germline CDR1 and CDR2: SEHNR and FQNEAQ (reference sequence). The sample holds one count of this clone. This clonotype originated in a man aged 25 to 45 with COVID-19, enrolled during active disease. The V and J genes are TRBV7-9 and TRBJ2-1; 9 bases line up with TRBD1. Material: peripheral blood. CDR3 in amino acids: CASSLGQGLFF. CDR3 coding DNA: TGTGCCAGCAGCCTGGGACAGGGATTGTTCTTC.